Listed here is a single TCR beta chain. Its antigen is currently unknown. This entry is derived from a study of T cell responses to AZD1222 COVID-19 vaccine. Findings of the study overall: Spike as a whole was targeted by vaccine-associated CD4 TCRs, dominant at 160-218 and 743-854. Compared with day 0, the breadth and depth of the Spike-specific TCR repertoire rose significantly after two doses of AZD1222. Close to half of all spike-specific TCRs reportedly target regions of the variants that are unmutated.

This CDR3 contains 17 residues. After removal of 0 bases from V and 5 bases from J, the junction contained 7 bases not matched to a gene. Germline values: CDR1 WNHNN, CDR2 SYGVQD (reference sequence). Clones were sequenced by immunoSEQ multiplex PCR, and TCRdb holds only the in-frame ones, with some missing. The profile shows 120,000 or so clones, 94% of them singletons. The chain uses TRBV10-1 and TRBJ2-2; 9 bases match TRBD2. The sample in question was peripheral blood, obtained 28 days after the second AZD1222 dose. The origin of this receptor is an adult who received the AZD1222 COVID-19 vaccine. The CDR3 here is CASSESTGLAGTGELFF. CDR3 coding DNA: TGCGCCAGCAGTGAGTCAACGGGACTAGCAGGGACCGGGGAGCTGTTTTTT.